Sequencing of this T cell receptor beta chain was carried out in a study of blood T cell repertoires in COVID-19. The authors' processing: Amplification of reference gene primers provided the estimated nucleated cell counts. Data came from immunoSEQ multiplex PCR; TCRdb stores just in-frame clones and leaves some out. D and trimming were read from the DNA, whereas the V and J calls and clone size are those reported in that table. The data show 100,000 or so clones, 92% seen once. This CDR3 spans 16 amino acids. Germline CDR1 and CDR2: SGHRS and YFSETQ. V lost 4 bases and J lost 6; bases outside the gene matches: 10. During active infection, Seattle patients enrolled and were then monitored through disease.

The receptor comes from a woman aged 50 to 65 with COVID-19, enrolled during active disease. The sample consisted of peripheral blood. V and J are TRBV5-1 and TRBJ2-2, with 9 bases lining up with TRBD1. This CDR3 reads CASSLRTGAGAGELFF. CDR3 in DNA: TGCGCCAGCAGCCTTCGGACAGGGGCTGGAGCCGGGGAGCTGTTTTTT.